The 7 T cell receptor beta chains below were found in one sample sequenced in a study of cytomegalovirus exposure and HLA in healthy donors (TCRdb year 2017). The method behind the library was the immunoSEQ multiplex PCR assay. The multiplex PCR relied on a mix of 60 forward primers for TCR Vbeta segments and 13 reverse primers for TCR Jbeta segments. Here the immuneACCESS table is served through TCRdb, limited to in-frame sequences with V and J called. Missing clones are a known gap in these copies; in checked studies unresolved V genes cover under half, and the rest lacks a known reason. This sample is represented by some 130,000 clones; roughly 10% of them were singletons. The leading ten clones occupy 1.8% of the sample. Input material: PBMCs. Receptors originate from a man in his fifties in good health and CMV-seronegative.

This rearrangement joins TRBV19 to TRBJ2-1, with 10 nucleotides matching TRBD2. Germline V lookup: CDR1 LNHDA, CDR2 SQIVND (reference sequence). CDR3 length: 16 residues. V gave up 6 bases and J gave up 3 bases; unmatched junction bases: 8. CDR3 DNA: TGTGCCAGTAGCCCTTCCGGACTAGCGGTCTACAATGAGCAGTTCTTC. Protein: CASSPSGLAVYNEQFF. The whole variable domain, filled in from reference TRBV19 and TRBJ2-1, reads DGGITQSPKYLFRKEGQNVTLSCEQNLNHDAMYWYRQDPGQGLRLIYYSQIVNDFQKGDIAEGYSVSREKKESFPLTVTSAQKNPTAFYLCASSPSGLAVYNEQFFGPGTRLTVL.

This clone was seen a handful of times. V usage is TRBV9 and J usage is TRBJ1-4; the match to TRBD1 covers 10 bases. V gave up 4 bases and J gave up 7 bases; unmatched junction bases: 4. Germline lookup yields CDR1 SGDLS and CDR2 YYNGEE. CDR3 length: 14 residues. CDR3: CASSSGTGAEKLFF. CDR3 DNA: TGTGCCAGCAGCTCGGGGACAGGGGCTGAAAAACTGTTTTTT.

The chain employs TRBV28 and TRBJ1-1, with D possibly TRBD1 on 5 matching bases. The CDR3 runs 15 residues. CDR1 is MDHEN, CDR2 SYDVKM, per germline. Trimming took off 3 bases at V and 5 bases at J, with 16 bases between the two ends. The CDR3 spells CASSLGRTRGTEAFF. The CDR3 bases are TGTGCCAGCAGTTTGGGAAGGACTCGGGGGACTGAAGCTTTCTTT.

This clone appeared a few times. V usage is TRBV30 and J usage is TRBJ1-2; 10 bases fit TRBD1. The CDR3 has 12 amino acids. CDR1 is GTSNPN, CDR2 SVGIG, per germline (reference sequence). V lost 8 bases to trimming and J lost 5 bases; unmatched junction nucleotides: 5. CDR3: CAVTGGTYGYTF. The CDR3 nucleotides read TGTGCCGTGACAGGGGGCACTTATGGCTACACCTTC. Looking up the rest from reference TRBV30 and TRBJ1-2 gives the full variable domain: SQTIHQWPATLVQPVGSPLSLECTVEGTSNPNLYWYRQAAGRGLQLLFYSVGIGQISSEVPQNLSASRPQDRQFILSSKKLLLSDSGFYLCAVTGGTYGYTFGSGTRLTVV.

The V gene is TRBV5-1, the J gene TRBJ1-1; D gene uncertain. Trimming removed 1 base at V and 1 base at J, with 14 bases between. The CDR3 has 16 residues. Germline CDR1 reads SGHRS; CDR2 reads YFSETQ. The CDR3 sequence: CASSLRMSGSNTEAFF. The CDR3 DNA reads TGCGCCAGCAGCTTGAGGATGTCAGGCTCGAACACTGAAGCTTTCTTT.

This clone was observed a few times. The chain links TRBV5-4 to TRBJ1-6, with 7 positions matching TRBD1. V shed 4 bases, J shed 9 bases, and the junction held 7 bases outside the gene matches. Germline lookup yields CDR1 SGHNT and CDR2 YYREEE (reference sequence). This CDR3 has 14 amino acids. CDR3 loop: CASSLPNRGSPLHF. The CDR3 DNA is TGTGCCAGCAGCCTACCTAACAGGGGTTCACCCCTCCACTTT.

Points on this clone: The same CDR3 also results from other DNA sequences found in this sample. The chain employs TRBV11-1 and TRBJ2-5; 7 bases map to TRBD2. This CDR3 spans 14 amino acids. Trimming took 6 bases from V and 2 from J; bases not matched to a gene: 6. Germline lookup yields CDR1 SGHAT and CDR2 FQDESV (reference sequence). CDR3 in amino acids: CASSLLGGQETQYF. CDR3 nucleotide sequence: TGTGCCAGCAGTCTCCTCGGGGGGCAAGAGACCCAGTACTTC.